The T cell receptor beta chain under discussion was sequenced for a study of lymphopenia after photon versus proton radiotherapy (dated by TCRdb to the late 2010s). Notes on the research overall: The immunological effects of photon versus proton radiation therapy were compared in patients with gastrointestinal tumors who developed high-grade lymphopenia. The cohort comprised 20 or so patients with gastrointestinal tumors who received either photon or proton therapy and then developed lymphopenia. The goal of the study was to characterize the differences between the two radiation modalities in how they affect the immune system.

Broader findings and caveats from the paper: After the lymphocyte count nadir, repertoires from photon-treated patients showed oligoclonal expansion, particularly of CD8+ Temra cells, and this expansion drove the decline in diversity. Relative stability during treatment was observed in proton-treated patients, whereas loss of naive T cells and TCR diversity and gain of effector/memory populations were observed in photon-treated patients. The survival association was assessed only in patients who died, and better survival with proton therapy was presented by the authors as a possibility rather than a demonstrated result. Among patients across the cohort who died, overall survival time showed an inverse correlation with a larger post-nadir drop in TCR diversity.

From the cysteine through the phenylalanine, the CDR3 covers 14 amino acids. Kept here is only the CDR3 DNA, which spans 42 bases and is read in frame from base 1. CDR1 MDHEN and CDR2 SYDVKM are derived from the germline V gene. The trim is 5 bases for V and 5 bases for J, with a gap of 15 bases between the germline ends. Comments on this clone: Its binding antigen is unknown. No per-base quality is available; no much larger clone lies one base away.

Libraries were constructed by the immunoSEQ multiplex PCR assay. Alongside multiparametric flow cytometry, deep sequencing of rearranged TCR beta loci was used to profile the T cell repertoires. Held by TCRdb, this immuneACCESS table contains in-frame sequences only and omits some clones. Under half of the omission traces to an unresolved V gene where checked; the cause of the rest is unknown. The sample table records 35,000 to 50,000 clones; approximately 80% of these occur just once. Of the sample, over 20% falls within the top ten clones. This specimen was peripheral blood, taken from a patient treated with proton-based radiotherapy. The chain is assembled from TRBV28 and TRBJ2-5; the D gene remains uncertain. The source of this sequence is a woman aged 70-85 years with pancreatic cancer. At the DNA level, the sequence is TGTGCCAGCAGTCGGCCAAGCCGGAGCGAGACCCAGTACTTC. Its coded protein is CASSRPSRSETQYF.